A selection of T cell receptor beta chains follows, all from one sample in a study of CD8+ T cells in alopecia areata. The table came from immunoSEQ multiplex PCR; TCRdb's copy has only in-frame clones and leaves some out. This sample carries under 150,000 clones, around 45% of them seen once, and the ten largest clones take approximately 10%. The sample consisted of NKG2D-low CD8+ T cells sorted from blood. These receptors originate from a human donor with alopecia areata. Both conserved end residues are trimmed from each CDR3. Fields, in order: J gene, D gene, V gene, CDR3 protein. D genes are given only for firm matches.

j_gene: TRBJ2-7; d_gene: TRBD2; v_gene: TRBV29-1; CDR3aa: SVMTSATYEQY
j_gene: TRBJ2-1; d_gene: -; v_gene: TRBV29-1; CDR3aa: SVEDRLSEQF
j_gene: TRBJ2-1; d_gene: -; v_gene: TRBV27; CDR3aa: ASSSGRNEQF
j_gene: TRBJ1-2; d_gene: -; v_gene: TRBV29-1; CDR3aa: SVKVGDLYGYT
j_gene: TRBJ2-3; d_gene: -; v_gene: TRBV9; CDR3aa: ASSVQADTDTQY
j_gene: TRBJ2-7; d_gene: -; v_gene: TRBV28; CDR3aa: ASKTGVSYEQY
j_gene: TRBJ2-3; d_gene: -; v_gene: TRBV5-1; CDR3aa: ASSMDTTDTQY
j_gene: TRBJ1-1; d_gene: TRBD1; v_gene: TRBV6-6; CDR3aa: ASILITGGNTEAF
j_gene: TRBJ2-7; d_gene: TRBD1; v_gene: TRBV27; CDR3aa: ASSSTGDGYEQY
j_gene: TRBJ2-7; d_gene: -; v_gene: TRBV29-1; CDR3aa: SVERENPYEQY
j_gene: TRBJ2-7; d_gene: -; v_gene: TRBV30; CDR3aa: ACTGTLSYEQY
j_gene: TRBJ2-7; d_gene: TRBD2; v_gene: TRBV29-1; CDR3aa: SVSGGSGYEQY
j_gene: TRBJ2-3; d_gene: TRBD2; v_gene: TRBV29-1; CDR3aa: SVGLAGRTDTQY
j_gene: TRBJ2-5; d_gene: -; v_gene: TRBV30; CDR3aa: AWCTEETQY
j_gene: TRBJ1-3; d_gene: -; v_gene: TRBV4-1; CDR3aa: ASSQEAGQRSGNTIY
j_gene: TRBJ1-5; d_gene: -; v_gene: TRBV28; CDR3aa: ASSSGRPQH
j_gene: TRBJ1-6; d_gene: TRBD1; v_gene: TRBV7-9; CDR3aa: ASSSDRGEGSPLH
j_gene: TRBJ2-1; d_gene: -; v_gene: TRBV29-1; CDR3aa: SVIVQAYNEQF
j_gene: TRBJ2-7; d_gene: -; v_gene: TRBV29-1; CDR3aa: SVEEMGDEQY
j_gene: TRBJ2-7; d_gene: -; v_gene: TRBV12-5; CDR3aa: ASQGQGEQY
j_gene: TRBJ1-2; d_gene: -; v_gene: TRBV2; CDR3aa: ASTSGGYT
j_gene: TRBJ2-1; d_gene: TRBD2; v_gene: TRBV29-1; CDR3aa: SAELAVLSNNEQF
j_gene: TRBJ2-3; d_gene: TRBD2; v_gene: TRBV27; CDR3aa: ASSTIAGAIDTQY
j_gene: TRBJ1-2; d_gene: -; v_gene: TRBV2; CDR3aa: AGDGSGDGYT
j_gene: TRBJ1-4; d_gene: -; v_gene: TRBV29-1; CDR3aa: SVEDLGEKLF
j_gene: TRBJ2-6; d_gene: -; v_gene: TRBV5-6; CDR3aa: ASSLSGANVLT
j_gene: TRBJ1-1; d_gene: -; v_gene: TRBV29-1; CDR3aa: SALGTSNTEAF
j_gene: TRBJ1-4; d_gene: TRBD1; v_gene: TRBV28; CDR3aa: ASSSQGATNEKLF
j_gene: TRBJ2-1; d_gene: -; v_gene: TRBV4-1; CDR3aa: ASSQDRGDGGHGNEQF
j_gene: TRBJ1-2; d_gene: -; v_gene: TRBV29-1; CDR3aa: SVEEGDVYGYT
j_gene: TRBJ2-1; d_gene: TRBD2; v_gene: TRBV29-1; CDR3aa: SVGAGGLNEQF
j_gene: TRBJ2-1; d_gene: TRBD1; v_gene: TRBV29-1; CDR3aa: SVDQGDNEQF